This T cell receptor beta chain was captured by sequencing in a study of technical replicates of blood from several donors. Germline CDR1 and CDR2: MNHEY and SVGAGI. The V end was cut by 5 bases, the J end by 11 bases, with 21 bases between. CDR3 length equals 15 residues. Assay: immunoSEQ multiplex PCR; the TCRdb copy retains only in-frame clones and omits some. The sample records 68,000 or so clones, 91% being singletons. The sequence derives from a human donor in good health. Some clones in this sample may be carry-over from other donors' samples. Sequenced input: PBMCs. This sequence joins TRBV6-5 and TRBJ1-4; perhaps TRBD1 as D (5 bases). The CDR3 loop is CASSPGTGGTGKLFF. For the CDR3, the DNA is TGTGCCAGCAGTCCGGGGACGGGGGGTACTGGGAAACTGTTTTTT.